The 8 T cell receptor beta chains reported below all come from one sample, sequenced in a study of blood T cell repertoires in COVID-19. Sequencing used immunoSEQ multiplex PCR; TCRdb keeps in-frame clones, though not all of them. The sample lists under 300,000 clones; 86% were seen once. Sequencing was carried out using peripheral blood. Every receptor here comes from a man aged 80 or over with acute or convalescent COVID-19.

The table lists this clone with a count of one. The gene calls are TRBV4-3 and TRBJ2-3, with 8 nucleotides matching TRBD2. Germline CDR1 LGHNA, CDR2 YSLEER. Trimming at V came to 4 bases and at J to 1 base, leaving 4 bases not matched to a gene. The CDR3 covers 15 residues. The CDR3 DNA sequence: TGCGCCAGCAGCCTAGAAGCGGGGGGCACAGATACGCAGTATTTT. It yields the protein CASSLEAGGTDTQYF.

The rearrangement links TRBV5-1 to TRBJ1-5; D is undetermined. Germline CDR1 SGHRS, CDR2 YFSETQ. Trimming shortened V by 4 bases and J by 6 bases, and 11 bases separated the two germline ends. The CDR3 loop spans 13 amino acids. In nucleotides, the CDR3 is TGCGCCAGCAGCGCGGCCGCCGGTCAGCCCCAGCATTTT. It specifies CASSAAAGQPQHF.

This clone was counted once. This chain links TRBV3-1 (or the pseudogene TRBV3-2) with TRBJ1-2; 7 bases fit TRBD1. This CDR3 is 14 amino acids long. V lost 2 bases, J lost 1 base, and 1 base stayed unmatched. Per the germline V gene, CDR1 is LGHDT and CDR2 is YNNKEL (reference sequence). The CDR3 DNA reads TGTGCCAGCAGCCAATACAGGGGTAACTATGGCTACACCTTC. Its protein is CASSQYRGNYGYTF.

Concerning this clone itself: At one boundary the junction diverges from the germline segment, which might be a read error. The chain carries TRBV2 and TRBJ2-7, with D perhaps TRBD1 (5 bases). CDR1 is SNHLY and CDR2 is FYNNEI in the germline V gene. The CDR3 is 11 residues long. The CDR3 loop is CASSGQSLLIF. The CDR3 region has the DNA TGTGCCAGCAGTGGACAGAGCCTATTAATCTTC.

This chain connects TRBV6-2 or TRBV6-3 to TRBJ1-5; TRBD1 matches at 7 bases. There are 16 residues in the CDR3. V lost 4 bases, J lost 1 base, and 7 bases stayed unmatched. Germline-derived CDR1 and CDR2 are MNHEY and SVGEGT. The chain's CDR3 is CASSSSLRGSNQPQHF. For the CDR3, the DNA is TGTGCCAGCAGTTCATCTCTCAGGGGGAGCAATCAGCCCCAGCATTTT.

The chain carries TRBV28 and TRBJ1-2; 10 nucleotides agree with TRBD1. Trimming removed 4 bases from V and 4 bases from J; junction bases left unmatched: 9. The CDR3 extends over 16 amino acids. The germline V gene has CDR1 MDHEN and CDR2 SYDVKM. CDR3 sequence (DNA): TGTGCCAGCAGTTCCCACTCCGACAGGGGGCTCTATGGCTACACCTTC. Translating gives CASSSHSDRGLYGYTF.

The chain recombines TRBV6-5 with TRBJ1-1; 9 positions match TRBD1. V lost 6 bases and J lost 3; bases outside the gene matches: 2. The CDR3 runs to 13 residues. Germline values: CDR1 MNHEY, CDR2 SVGAGI. The CDR3 DNA reads TGTGCCAGCAGCCGGACAGGGGACACTGAAGCTTTCTTT. Translating it yields CASSRTGDTEAFF.

The chain combines TRBV2 with TRBJ1-2; D possibly corresponds to TRBD1 (5 bases). Trimming took off 2 bases at V and 8 bases at J, with 15 bases between the two ends. This CDR3 is built from 14 residues. Germline V CDR1 and CDR2: SNHLY, FYNNEI. The CDR3 nucleotides read TGTGCCAGCAGTGAATTAAGGCAGGCAGGGGGCTACACCTTC. It is translated as CASSELRQAGGYTF.